This TCR beta chain was captured by sequencing in a study of blood T cell repertoires in COVID-19. The overall study: The samples span acute and convalescent COVID-19 from the United States, Italy and Spain. PBMCs, B-cell-depleted T cells, or T cells were the source of the cDNA or gDNA that made up the material.

The method was immunoSEQ multiplex PCR; TCRdb's version includes in-frame clones alone and lacks a portion of them. The sample lists some 150,000 clones, roughly 84% seen once, with 1% to 1.5% in the top ten. The germline V gene encodes CDR1 SGHTA and CDR2 FQGNSA. Deletions cut 8 bases from V and 2 bases from J, with 25 bases between. This CDR3 contains 17 residues. The sequencing sample was made of PBMCs or T cells enriched from blood (not recorded which). J is TRBJ2-7 and V is TRBV7-2; tentative D call: TRBD2 (6 bases). This clonotype originated in a human donor with acute COVID-19. The donor label of this sample is uncertain. The CDR3 is CASGRRGNFPLTYEQYF. The CDR3 nucleotides are TGTGCCAGCGGGAGGCGGGGTAATTTCCCTCTTACCTACGAGCAGTACTTC.